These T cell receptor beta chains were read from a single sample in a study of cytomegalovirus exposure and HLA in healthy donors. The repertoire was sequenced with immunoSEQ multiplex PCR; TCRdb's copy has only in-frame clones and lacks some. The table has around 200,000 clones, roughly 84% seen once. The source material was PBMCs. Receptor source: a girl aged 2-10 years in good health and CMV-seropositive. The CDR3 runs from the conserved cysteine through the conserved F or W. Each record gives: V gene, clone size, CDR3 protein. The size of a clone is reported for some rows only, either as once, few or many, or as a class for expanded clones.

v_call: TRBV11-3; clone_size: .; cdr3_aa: CASSSPTRDRVGYTF
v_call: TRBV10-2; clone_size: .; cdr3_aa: CASRNGRARGTGELFF
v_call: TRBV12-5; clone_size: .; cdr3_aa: CASGRTGGGTEAFF
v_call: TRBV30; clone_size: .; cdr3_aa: CAWSGNNEQFF
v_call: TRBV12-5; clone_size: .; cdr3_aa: CASGLPPGQGAEAFF
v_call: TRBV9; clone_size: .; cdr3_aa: CASSVGTGNPPLHF
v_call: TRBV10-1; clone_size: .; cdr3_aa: CASSEGTGLHEQYF
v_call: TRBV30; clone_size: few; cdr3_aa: CAWTVGGQGPQHF
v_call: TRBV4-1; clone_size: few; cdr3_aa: CASTSMGGQGEAFF
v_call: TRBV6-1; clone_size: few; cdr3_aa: CASSDQRNTEAFF
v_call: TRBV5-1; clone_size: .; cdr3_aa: CASSLSSRTEAFF
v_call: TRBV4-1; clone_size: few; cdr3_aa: CASSQDAGFRTEAFF
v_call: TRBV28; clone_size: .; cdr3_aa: CASSLRGSQPQHF
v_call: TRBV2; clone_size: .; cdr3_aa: CASSVGAGVRVGTDTQYF
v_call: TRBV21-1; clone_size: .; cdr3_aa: CASSKDRRGWNEQFF
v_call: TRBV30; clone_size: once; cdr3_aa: CAWSVYGVNIYGYTF
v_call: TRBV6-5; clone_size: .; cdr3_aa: CASSYLAGGLETQYF
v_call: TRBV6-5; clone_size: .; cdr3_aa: CASSYGTGGQPQHF
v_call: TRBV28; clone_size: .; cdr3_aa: CASSSDGYTEAFF
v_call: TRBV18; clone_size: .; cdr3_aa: CASSPRAGGAGLGYTF
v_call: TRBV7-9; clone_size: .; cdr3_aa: CASSTGLAGMRNIQYF
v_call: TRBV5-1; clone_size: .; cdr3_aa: CASSLGTVNTGELFF
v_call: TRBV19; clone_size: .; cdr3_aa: CASSMTGENEKLFF
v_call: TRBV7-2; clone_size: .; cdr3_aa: CASRPPAGGYEQYF
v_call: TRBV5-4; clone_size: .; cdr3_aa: CASSLGGDSSYEQYF
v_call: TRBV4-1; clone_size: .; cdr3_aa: CASSQGFGLAGSSVDEQYF
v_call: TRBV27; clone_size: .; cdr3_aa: CASSLAAGDRSRQPQHF
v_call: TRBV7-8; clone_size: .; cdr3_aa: CASSAEEFF
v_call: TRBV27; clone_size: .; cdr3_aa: CASSILGQGENTEAFF
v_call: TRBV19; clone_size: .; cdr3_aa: CASSISRSYEQYF
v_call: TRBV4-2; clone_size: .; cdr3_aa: CASSQDQASGRGEQFF
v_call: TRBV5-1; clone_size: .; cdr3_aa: CASSNRVDEQYF
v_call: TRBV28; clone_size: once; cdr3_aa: CASSLSYYGYTF
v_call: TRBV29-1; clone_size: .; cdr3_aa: CSVEGGDGYTF
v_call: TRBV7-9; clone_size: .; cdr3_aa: CASSPGQGREKLFF
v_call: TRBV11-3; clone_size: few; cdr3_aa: CASSRGGTEAFF
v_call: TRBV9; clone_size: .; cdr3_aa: CASSANRGIYGYTF
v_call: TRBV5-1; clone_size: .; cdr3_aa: CASSPPLIQIQETQYF
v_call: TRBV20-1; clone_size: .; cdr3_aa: CSAIGYNEQFF
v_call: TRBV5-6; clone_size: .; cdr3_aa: CASSSPTDWIKQYF
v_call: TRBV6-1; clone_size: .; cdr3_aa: CASSERGYEQYF
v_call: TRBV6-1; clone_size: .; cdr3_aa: CASSPGFIQYF
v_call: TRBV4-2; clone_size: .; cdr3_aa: CASSTRTYNEQFF
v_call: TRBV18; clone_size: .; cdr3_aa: CASSPPSGQEYEQYF
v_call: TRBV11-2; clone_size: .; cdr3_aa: CASSTIPSGETQYF
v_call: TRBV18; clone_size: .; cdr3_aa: CASSPGTAYEQYF
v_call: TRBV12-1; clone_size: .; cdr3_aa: CASSARGKRIPTGNTIYF
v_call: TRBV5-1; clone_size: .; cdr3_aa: CASSSVRGLADEQFF
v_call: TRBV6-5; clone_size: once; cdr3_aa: CASNHRVTEAFF
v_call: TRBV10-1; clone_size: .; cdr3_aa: CASSDTAYGYTF
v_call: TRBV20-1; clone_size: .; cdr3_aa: CSAGTTDTQYF
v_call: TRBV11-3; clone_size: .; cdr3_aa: CASSGGTGTTYEQYF
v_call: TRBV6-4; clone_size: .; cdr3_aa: CASSPPCGTGSVVVEKLFF
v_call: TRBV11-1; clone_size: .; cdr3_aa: CASSPRDRLQETQYF